A selection of T cell receptor beta chains follows, all from one sample in a study of blood T cell repertoires in COVID-19. The table came from immunoSEQ multiplex PCR; TCRdb's copy has only in-frame clones and leaves some out. The sample contains roughly 330,000 clones, roughly 86% of which appear only once. The source material was peripheral blood. These TCRs come from a woman aged 50 to 60 with acute or convalescent COVID-19. CDR3s leave out the opening cysteine and the closing phenylalanine or tryptophan.

v_call,j_call,cdr3_aa
TRBV18,TRBJ1-4,ASSPPGGGGEKLF
TRBV11-2,TRBJ2-1,ASSEGLVNEQF
TRBV28,TRBJ1-1,ASSWGRSNTEAF
TRBV6-6,TRBJ2-3,ASNQQGRDTQY
TRBV7-2,TRBJ1-4,ASSLWGTGDEKLF
TRBV7-2,TRBJ2-3,ASSLRRGDTQY
TRBV9,TRBJ1-6,ASSVSGSPLH
TRBV12-3/TRBV12-4,TRBJ2-5,ASDSRNKDFDY
TRBV28,TRBJ1-5,ASGRINQPQH
TRBV15,TRBJ2-7,ATSQGQGAYEQY
TRBV15,TRBJ1-5,ATSLRGAYQPQH
TRBV19,TRBJ2-5,ASREGVLRETQY
TRBV9,TRBJ2-5,ASSVTSGDQETQY
TRBV7-2,TRBJ1-5,ASSFGQGYSNQPQH
TRBV7-3,TRBJ2-5,ASSLRREETQY
TRBV7-3,TRBJ1-6,ASSLLRTMSPLH
TRBV28,TRBJ1-5,ASSFTPGMGNQPQH
TRBV7-9,TRBJ2-2,ASSSGLAGGSTGELF
TRBV10-1,TRBJ2-5,ASSDLRCTSLKVQETQY
TRBV9,TRBJ2-1,ASSVSSQNEQF
TRBV18,TRBJ2-2,ASSSGTPNTGELF
TRBV7-8,TRBJ2-7,ASSEQVQQY
TRBV7-9,TRBJ2-7,ASSFPGYEQY